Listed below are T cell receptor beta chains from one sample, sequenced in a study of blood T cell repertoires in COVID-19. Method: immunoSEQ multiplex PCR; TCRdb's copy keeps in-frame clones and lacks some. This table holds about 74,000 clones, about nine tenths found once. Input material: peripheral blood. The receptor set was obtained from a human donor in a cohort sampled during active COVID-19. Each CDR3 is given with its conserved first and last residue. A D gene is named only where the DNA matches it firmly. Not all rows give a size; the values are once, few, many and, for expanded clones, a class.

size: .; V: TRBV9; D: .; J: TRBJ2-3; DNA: TGTGCCAGCAGCGTAGGACCGGGAGCAGATACGCAGTATTTT; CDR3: CASSVGPGADTQYF
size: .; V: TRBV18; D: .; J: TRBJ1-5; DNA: TGTGCCAGCTCACCATCAGGAGGCGGTCAGCCCCAGCATTTT; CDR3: CASSPSGGGQPQHF
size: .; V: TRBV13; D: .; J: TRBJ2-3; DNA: TGTGCCAGCAGCTTCAGCGTTCGGAACACAGATACGCAGTATTTT; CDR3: CASSFSVRNTDTQYF
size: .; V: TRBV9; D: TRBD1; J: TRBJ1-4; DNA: TGTGCCAGCAGCGCCGGACAGGGTACTAATGAAAAACTGTTTTTT; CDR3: CASSAGQGTNEKLFF
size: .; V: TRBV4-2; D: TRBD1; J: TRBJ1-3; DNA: TGTGCCAGCAGCCAAGATCGGACAGGAGGCCTCTCTGGAAACACCATATATTTT; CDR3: CASSQDRTGGLSGNTIYF
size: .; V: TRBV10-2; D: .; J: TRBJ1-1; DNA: TGCGCCAGCAATTTGAACAGGAGGAACACTGAAGCTTTCTTT; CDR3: CASNLNRRNTEAFF
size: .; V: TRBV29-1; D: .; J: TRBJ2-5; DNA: TGCAGCGTTGGTACGGGCGGGCGGGGCTCAGAGACCCAGTACTTC; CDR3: CSVGTGGRGSETQYF
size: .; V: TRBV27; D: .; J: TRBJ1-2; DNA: TGTGCCAGCAGTTTATCGATCAGGACAGCGGTCAGAGGCTACACCTTC; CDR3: CASSLSIRTAVRGYTF
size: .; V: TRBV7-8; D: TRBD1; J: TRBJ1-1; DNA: TGTGCCAGCAGATCCGGACAGGGGACTGAAGCTTTCTTT; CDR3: CASRSGQGTEAFF
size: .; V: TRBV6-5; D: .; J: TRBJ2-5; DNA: TGTGCCAGCATCCGACGGGGACTGCTATCGGAGACCCAGTACTTC; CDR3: CASIRRGLLSETQYF
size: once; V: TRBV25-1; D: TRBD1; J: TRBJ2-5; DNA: TGTGCCAGCAGTGACGGGACAGGGAATGTTTGGGAGACCCAGTACTTC; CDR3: CASSDGTGNVWETQYF
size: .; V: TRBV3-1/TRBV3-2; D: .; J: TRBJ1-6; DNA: TGTGCCAGCAGCCAACAGGCAGTTAATAATTCACCCCTCCACTTT; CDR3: CASSQQAVNNSPLHF
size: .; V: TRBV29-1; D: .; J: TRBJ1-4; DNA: TGCAGCGTTGAAGAAGGTGGGGCCGCTAATGAAAAACTGTTTTTT; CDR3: CSVEEGGAANEKLFF
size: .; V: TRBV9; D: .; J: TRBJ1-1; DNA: TGTGCCAGCAGCGTAGGGCCGGGGATGAACACTGAAGCTTTCTTT; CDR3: CASSVGPGMNTEAFF
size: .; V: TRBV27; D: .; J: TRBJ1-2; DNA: TGTGCCAGCAGTTTATCACAGTCACGGGGCTACACCTTC; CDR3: CASSLSQSRGYTF
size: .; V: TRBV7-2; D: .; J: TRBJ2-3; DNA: TGTGCCAGCAGCCGGGACTTCGGGGGACCTAGCACAGATACGCAGTATTTT; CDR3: CASSRDFGGPSTDTQYF
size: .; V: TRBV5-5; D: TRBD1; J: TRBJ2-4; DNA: TGTGCCAGCAGCTTGGATGGGACAGGGCCGAACATTCAGTACTTC; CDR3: CASSLDGTGPNIQYF
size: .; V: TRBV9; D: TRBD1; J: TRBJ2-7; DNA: TGTGCCAGCAGCAAAGGAGGGACAGGGGCCTACGAGCAGTACTTC; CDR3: CASSKGGTGAYEQYF
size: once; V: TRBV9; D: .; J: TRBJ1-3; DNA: TGTGCCAGCAGCGTAGAGGGAGGGAACACCATATATTTT; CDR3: CASSVEGGNTIYF
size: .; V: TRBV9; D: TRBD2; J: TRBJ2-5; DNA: TGTGCCAGCAGCGTAGCCAGCGGGAGGAGGGAGACCCAGTACTTC; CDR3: CASSVASGRRETQYF
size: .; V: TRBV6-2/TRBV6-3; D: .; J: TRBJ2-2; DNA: TGTGCCAGCAGTTACCGGCAGGGCACCGGGGAGCTGTTTTTT; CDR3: CASSYRQGTGELFF
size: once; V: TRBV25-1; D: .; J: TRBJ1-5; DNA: TGTGCCAGCAGTGAAGGGGGGGCAGGTCAGCCCCAGCATTTT; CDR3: CASSEGGAGQPQHF
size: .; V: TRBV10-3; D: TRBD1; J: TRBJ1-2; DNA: TGTGCCATCAGTGGTGGACAGGAAGCTAACTATGGCTACACCTTC; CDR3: CAISGGQEANYGYTF
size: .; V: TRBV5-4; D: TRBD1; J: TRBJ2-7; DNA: TGTGCCAGCAGCTCGGCACGGGACAGGGTCGGCGAGCAGTACTTC; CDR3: CASSSARDRVGEQYF
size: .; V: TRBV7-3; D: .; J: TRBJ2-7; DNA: TGTGCCAGCAGCGCCCGTCCAGGGGCAAGCTACGAGCAGTACTTC; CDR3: CASSARPGASYEQYF
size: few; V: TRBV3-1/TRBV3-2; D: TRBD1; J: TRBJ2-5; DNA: TGTGCCAGCAGCCAGGTTAGACAGGGATGGGAGACCCAGTACTTC; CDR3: CASSQVRQGWETQYF
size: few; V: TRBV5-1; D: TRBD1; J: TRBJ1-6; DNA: TGCGCCAGCAGCTCCGGGACAGGCAGTAATTCACCCCTCCACTTT; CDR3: CASSSGTGSNSPLHF
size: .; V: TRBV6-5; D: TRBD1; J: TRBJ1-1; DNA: TGTGCCAGCAGAACTACAGGGGTCTCAGCTTTCTTT; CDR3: CASRTTGVSAFF
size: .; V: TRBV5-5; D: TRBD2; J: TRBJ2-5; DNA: TGTGCCAGCAGCCCGACTAGCGGGGGGCGGGAGACCCAGTACTTC; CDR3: CASSPTSGGRETQYF
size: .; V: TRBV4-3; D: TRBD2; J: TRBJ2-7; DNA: TGCGCCAGCAGCCACCGAAGCGGGAGGGACTACGAGCAGTACTTC; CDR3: CASSHRSGRDYEQYF
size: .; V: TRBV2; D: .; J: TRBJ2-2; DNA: TGTGCCAGCAGTGGGCCCGGGGAGCTGTTTTTT; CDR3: CASSGPGELFF
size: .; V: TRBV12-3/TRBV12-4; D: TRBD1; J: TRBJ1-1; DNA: TGTGCCAGCAGAACAGGGGTTACTGAAGCTTTCTTT; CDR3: CASRTGVTEAFF
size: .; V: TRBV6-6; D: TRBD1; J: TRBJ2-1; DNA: TGTGCCAGCAGCTGGACAGGGGGCTACAATGAGCAGTTCTTC; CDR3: CASSWTGGYNEQFF
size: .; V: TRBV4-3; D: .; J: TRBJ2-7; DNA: TGCGCCAGCAGCCAAGATCCTAACCCGCCTAACGAGCAGTACTTC; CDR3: CASSQDPNPPNEQYF
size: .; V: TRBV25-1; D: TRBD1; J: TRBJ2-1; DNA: TGTGCCAGCAGGAGGACAGGGCTATACAATGAGCAGTTCTTC; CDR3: CASRRTGLYNEQFF
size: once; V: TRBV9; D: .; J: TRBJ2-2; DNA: TGTGCCAGCAGCCCTTACAGGAACACCGGGGAGCTGTTTTTT; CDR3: CASSPYRNTGELFF
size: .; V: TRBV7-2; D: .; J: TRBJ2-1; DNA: TGTGCCAGCAGCTCATGGGGGGCCTACAATGAGCAGTTCTTC; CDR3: CASSSWGAYNEQFF
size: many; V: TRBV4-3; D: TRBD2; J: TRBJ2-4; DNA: TGCGCCAGCAGCCAAGATTGGAAGGCTAGCGGGACAAACATTCAGTACTTC; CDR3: CASSQDWKASGTNIQYF
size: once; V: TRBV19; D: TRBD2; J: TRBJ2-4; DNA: TGTGCCAGTAGTATAGATATTCTAGCGGGAGGTCTTCACATTCAGTACTTC; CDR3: CASSIDILAGGLHIQYF